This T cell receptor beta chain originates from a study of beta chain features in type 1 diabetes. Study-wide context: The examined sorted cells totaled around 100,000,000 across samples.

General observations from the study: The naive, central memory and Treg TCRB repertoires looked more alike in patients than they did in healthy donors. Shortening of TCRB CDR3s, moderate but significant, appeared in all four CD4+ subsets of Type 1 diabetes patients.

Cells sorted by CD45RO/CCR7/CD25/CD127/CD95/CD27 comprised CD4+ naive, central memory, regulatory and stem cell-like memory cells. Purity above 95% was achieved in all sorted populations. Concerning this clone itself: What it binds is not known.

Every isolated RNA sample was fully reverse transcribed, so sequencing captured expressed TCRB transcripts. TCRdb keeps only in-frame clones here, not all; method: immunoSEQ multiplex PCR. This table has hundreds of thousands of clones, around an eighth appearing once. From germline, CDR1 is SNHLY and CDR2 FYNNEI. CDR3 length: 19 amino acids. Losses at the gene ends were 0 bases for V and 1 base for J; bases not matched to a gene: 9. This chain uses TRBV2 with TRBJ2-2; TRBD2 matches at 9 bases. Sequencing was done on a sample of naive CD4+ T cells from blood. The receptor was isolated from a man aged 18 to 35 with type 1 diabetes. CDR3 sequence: CASSEARGTSSQNTGELFF. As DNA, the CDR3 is TGTGCCAGCAGTGAAGCTCGAGGGACTAGCTCCCAGAACACCGGGGAGCTGTTTTTT.